Reported below is one TCR beta chain. This entry belongs to a study of blood T cell repertoires in COVID-19. The overall study: The origin of the acute and convalescent COVID-19 samples was the United States, Italy and Spain. The cDNA or gDNA used as material had been derived from T cells, B-cell-depleted T cells, or PBMCs.

CDR1 and CDR2 from the germline V gene are MNHNS and SASEGT. Unmatched junction bases numbered 3, after V lost 1 base and J lost 2 bases. This CDR3 region has 15 residues. For recovered donors of Cohort 3, there were two negative PCRs, clearance, or symptom resolution. In the study's own analysis: Amplification of reference gene primers was used by the study to estimate nucleated cell counts. Data came from immunoSEQ multiplex PCR; TCRdb stores just in-frame clones and leaves some out. The DNA was the basis for D and trimming; V, J and clone size are from that table. The data hold more than 150,000 clones, with about 88% observed a single time.

The rearrangement uses TRBV6-1 and TRBJ2-7; TRBD2 agrees at 9 bases. The sequencing input was PBMCs or T cells enriched from blood (not recorded which). The receptor was isolated from a woman in her fifties or sixties who had recovered from COVID-19. Here the CDR3 reads CASSEETSGTYEQYF. CDR3 coding DNA: TGTGCCAGCAGTGAAGAGACTAGCGGTACCTACGAGCAGTACTTC.